These T cell receptor beta chains were read from a single sample in a study of monozygotic twins with inflammatory bowel disease. For each CDR3 protein, TCRdb gives one entry from its re-call of the 5' RACE reads, without DNA. This sample's table has over 150,000 distinct CDR3 sequences. Input material: blood. These receptors all stem from a human donor with ulcerative colitis or Crohn's disease, or a healthy co-twin of an affected twin (not recorded which). Both conserved end residues are part of each CDR3. Rows may omit the clone size; those that give it use once, few, many or a size class.

>NA|TRBV20-1|TRBJ1-2
CSASAGGLNYGYTF
>NA|TRBV7-9|TRBJ2-2
CASSLFENTGELFF
>NA|TRBV5-5|TRBJ1-6
CASSFSREDSPLHF
>NA|TRBV24-1|TRBJ2-1
CATSDFGTEQFF
>NA|TRBV12-3/TRBV12-4|TRBJ2-3
CASSFRDRDDTQYF
>NA|TRBV12-3/TRBV12-4|TRBJ1-5
CASSFTGGRNQPQHF
>NA|TRBV3-1|TRBJ2-7
CASSREWGQGAHEQYF
>NA|TRBV5-1|TRBJ2-1
CASSLSASEYNEQFF
>medium-sized|TRBV6-5|TRBJ1-2
CASRSPGANGYTF
>NA|TRBV7-2|TRBJ1-3
CASSYRTGGTGNTIYF
>NA|TRBV3-1|TRBJ2-3
CASSQDRPGTVYF
>NA|TRBV29-1|TRBJ1-1
CSVEYRASTEAFF
>NA|TRBV10-3|TRBJ2-3
CAIGGGGTDTQYF
>NA|TRBV5-6|TRBJ1-2
CASSFPLSGSYGYTF
>NA|TRBV12-3/TRBV12-4|TRBJ2-3
CASSLGYAGVSTDTQYF
>NA|TRBV4-2|TRBJ2-3
CASSEGTYTDTQYF
>NA|TRBV2|TRBJ2-7
CASNVDRTAYEQNF
>NA|TRBV3-1|TRBJ2-7
CASSLSGTSSYEQYF
>NA|TRBV18|TRBJ1-1
CASSPRWNGQMAFF
>NA|TRBV11-3|TRBJ2-3
CASRPAGTGVPDTQYF
>NA|TRBV20-1|TRBJ1-5
CSASGSASLQPQHF
>NA|TRBV15|TRBJ2-1
CATSGDAGYSNEQFF
>NA|TRBV12-3/TRBV12-4|TRBJ2-7
CASSPGTGTTRDF
>NA|TRBV7-6|TRBJ1-4
CASSLGGGTNEKLFF
>NA|TRBV5-6|TRBJ2-3
CASSYPVTGGYTSTDTQYF
>NA|TRBV5-6|TRBJ2-5
CASSFERTQETQYF
>NA|TRBV4-1|TRBJ2-3
CASSQDGLAFTDTQYF
>NA|TRBV5-1|TRBJ2-3
CASSPAAGADTQYF
>NA|TRBV10-3|TRBJ1-5
CAISRGQGSNQPQHF
>NA|TRBV5-1|TRBJ2-7
CASSPDSSISYEQYF
>NA|TRBV12-3/TRBV12-4|TRBJ2-2
CASSQGQTSGELFF
>NA|TRBV4-3|TRBJ2-1
CASSQETYNEQFF
>NA|TRBV5-1|TRBJ2-7
CASSLGDRSQGYEQYF
>NA|TRBV4-3|TRBJ2-1
CASSQDGNRYNEQFF
>NA|TRBV7-2|TRBJ2-4
CASSSGSKNIQYF
>NA|TRBV12-3/TRBV12-4|TRBJ1-1
CASRGTENTEAFF
>NA|TRBV5-8|TRBJ2-1
CASSLGQSSYNEQFF
>NA|TRBV20-1|TRBJ2-1
CSADRDQSYNEQFF
>NA|TRBV6-6|TRBJ1-6
CASSYRQGYSPLHF
>NA|TRBV5-1|TRBJ2-4
CASSHSPRELAKNIQYF
>NA|TRBV7-7|TRBJ1-4
CASSLSGLNEKLFF
>NA|TRBV6-2/TRBV6-3|TRBJ2-1
CASSYFSGDWPYSYNEQFF
>NA|TRBV5-1|TRBJ1-5
CASKQGAGNQPQHF
>NA|TRBV15|TRBJ2-3
CATSDRAGGSTDTQYF
>NA|TRBV5-4|TRBJ1-2
CASSWGGNGYTF
>NA|TRBV4-2|TRBJ2-7
CASSLSDRGSRSYEQYF
>NA|TRBV20-1|TRBJ2-7
CSARGRSSYEQYF
>NA|TRBV7-9|TRBJ1-5
CASSLVGEGQPQHF
>NA|TRBV5-6|TRBJ2-3
CASSLALTGEDTQYF
>NA|TRBV5-1|TRBJ2-7
CASRRPPAEGSEEQYF
>NA|TRBV5-1|TRBJ2-1
CASSILAGVVNEQFF
>NA|TRBV29-1|TRBJ2-3
CSVVGTTDTQYF
>NA|TRBV11-3|TRBJ2-3
CASSFGDPYTDTQYF
>NA|TRBV5-4|TRBJ2-1
CASSWTGDEQFF
>NA|TRBV11-2|TRBJ2-3
CASSLVQGTDTQYF